This record looks at one T cell receptor beta chain sequence and its context. What it binds is unknown. The sample comes from a study of cytomegalovirus exposure and HLA in healthy donors. Looked up from germline, CDR1 is SGDLS and CDR2 is YYNGEE. The V end lost 4 bases, the J end lost 1 base, and 8 bases lay between the germline ends. The length of the CDR3 is 13 residues. Overall study findings and caveats: Researchers counted 164 TCR beta chains as cytomegalovirus-associated. Apart from CMV serostatus, no immune exposure information was available. Sequencing depth roughly uniform across donors was assumed in presence/absence analyses.

PCR involved 60 Vbeta and 13 Jbeta primers. TCRdb's copy holds only in-frame clones and misses some; the assay was immunoSEQ multiplex PCR. The sample yields 200,000 to 300,000 clones, just under 85% seen once. Each of the donors was a healthy bone marrow donor. The sequence derives from a middle-aged woman in good health and CMV-seropositive. The sample was PBMCs. This sequence joins TRBV9 and TRBJ1-1; the D is unclear. CDR3 in amino acids: CASSTTPNTEAFF. In DNA, the CDR3 is TGTGCCAGCAGCACAACACCGAACACTGAAGCTTTCTTT.